Presented here are 7 T cell receptor beta chains from one specimen sequenced in a study of human T cells and chemical hapten exposure. Noted time point: patch test 1, 2 weeks after DPC sensitization. Described treatment: therapeutic diphenylcyclopropenone sensitization with weekly scalp DPC. MiXCR was run by TCRdb on the RACE reads, yielding one entry per CDR3 protein. The data show about 99,000 distinct CDR3 sequences, 9.5% to 15% seen once. The sequenced sample was whole blood, obtained in connection with sensitization to the hapten diphenylcyclopropenone (DPC). The receptor set was obtained from a woman aged 40 to 50 with alopecia areata. Some clones in this sample may be carry-over from other donors' samples.

There are many counts of this clonotype. The rearrangement links TRBV6-2 or TRBV6-3 to TRBJ1-5, with D uncertain. This CDR3 comprises 15 residues. Germline V gives CDR1 MNHEY, CDR2 SVGEGT. Deletions cut 2 bases from V and 6 bases from J, with 14 bases between. The CDR3 loop reads CASSYRLRVTQPQHF. The CDR3 DNA reads as TGTGCCAGCAGTTACCGCCTGAGGGTGACTCAGCCCCAGCATTTT.

The chain couples TRBV18 to TRBJ1-5; D uncertain. The CDR3 contains 18 residues. Trimming took 3 bases from V and 0 from J, leaving 18 bases between them. Germline loops: CDR1 KGHSH, CDR2 LQKENI. Here the CDR3 reads CASSPARVGSTSNQPQHF. The CDR3 coding sequence is TGTGCCAGCTCACCGGCAAGGGTGGGCAGCACTAGCAATCAGCCCCAGCATTTT.

This chain links TRBV29-1 with TRBJ1-3; perhaps TRBD1 as D (6 bases). The germline CDR1 and CDR2 sequences are SQVTM and ANQGSEA. The CDR3 is made up of 14 amino acids. V gave up 4 bases and J gave up 0 bases, with 10 bases separating them. The CDR3 nucleotides read TGCAGCGTTGGGGGGGCAGGCTCTGGAAACACCATATATTTT. Translated: CSVGGAGSGNTIYF.

CDR3 sequence reads: CASSYSTGGMDEQYF. For the CDR3, the DNA is TGTGCCAGCAGTTACTCGACGGGCGGGATGGACGAGCAGTACTTC. This rearrangement joins TRBV6-2 or TRBV6-3 to TRBJ2-7; D perhaps matches TRBD2 (6 bases). From germline, CDR1 is MNHEY and CDR2 SVGEGT. V lost 0 bases and J lost 5, with 14 bases in between. The CDR3 is made up of 15 amino acids.

V gene TRBV9 combines with J gene TRBJ2-2; possible D gene TRBD1, 6 bases. V lost 2 bases and J 7 bases, leaving 12 bases between the germline ends. The CDR3 is 14 residues long. CDR1 is SGDLS, CDR2 YYNGEE, per germline. The CDR3 here is CASSVEQGSGELFF. The CDR3 bases are TGTGCCAGCAGCGTGGAACAGGGTAGCGGGGAGCTGTTTTTT.

In its sample, this clonotype was seen a few times. This chain joins TRBV6-5 and TRBJ1-2; 12 bases match TRBD1. The CDR3 runs 15 residues. Germline V gene sequence: CDR1 MNHEY, CDR2 SVGAGI. J was trimmed by 4 bases and V by 5 bases; bases with no gene match: 5. The CDR3 sequence is CASSLGTGGGYGYTF. CDR3 sequence (DNA): TGTGCCAGCAGTCTCGGGACAGGGGGCGGCTATGGCTACACCTTC.

This rearrangement joins TRBV20-1 to TRBJ2-4; the D is unclear. The CDR3 sequence is 14 residues long. The germline V gene has CDR1 DFQATT and CDR2 SNEGSKA (reference sequence). The ends were cut back, 5 bases at V and 0 bases at J, with 11 bases in the middle. CDR3 DNA: TGCAGTGCTCACCGGCCGTTAGCCAAAAACATTCAGTACTTC. Translation gives CSAHRPLAKNIQYF.